Below, one T cell receptor beta chain is given with its context. Its binding antigen is unknown. Base qualities are not provided; no much larger clone lies one nucleotide away. The germline V and J ends show losses of 2 bases and 1 base respectively, and no gene match explains 10 bases of the junction. The CDR3, cysteine through phenylalanine, is 18 amino acids long. Only the CDR3 DNA is retained, 54 bases long and in frame from the first base. This record belongs to a study of blood T cell repertoires in COVID-19 (dated by TCRdb to the early 2020s). Turning to the overall study: Samples from collaborators originated in the United States, Italy and Spain and spanned both the acute and convalescent phases of COVID-19. Deeply sampled blood TCRbeta repertoires from subjects exposed to, actively infected with, or recovered from COVID-19 were included in the dataset. The repertoires were released in a freely available public database intended as a resource for research on the immune response to SARS-CoV-2. Where HLA class I and class II types were available, the types were taken from metadata supplied by the sample provider, not from assay-based typing. The material from the prospective study consisted of cDNA or gDNA derived from T cells, B-cell-depleted T cells, or PBMCs. A de-identified subject ID, COVID-19 status, age in years and sex were almost always included in the sample metadata. Samples were obtained from the ongoing ImmuneRACE study (first 160 participants) and from 950 to 1,500 subjects provided by 6 global collaborators. Overall study outcomes, separate from this receptor: Clinical and demographic metadata were provided uncurated, with the amount varying by source and participant.

Whole blood was collected in K2EDTA tubes by collaborating institutions according to the institutions' own protocols. Collaborator samples were shipped for TCRbeta analysis as frozen whole blood, isolated PBMCs, or DNA extracted from either sample type. TCRbeta CDR3 regions were amplified from genomic DNA using the immunoSEQ Assay, a bias-controlled multiplex PCR. Per the original workflow: Within the assay, amplification of reference gene primers was used to estimate how many nucleated cells each sample contained. To quantify the absolute abundance of each unique TCRbeta CDR3 rearrangement, sequence reads were collapsed and filtered. For each sample, productive Simpson clonality was calculated as the square root of Simpson's diversity index over productive rearrangements. TCRdb limited this immuneACCESS table to in-frame rearrangements with V and J called. A share of clones is missing; checked studies link under half to unresolved V genes, and the rest is unexplained. V and J calls plus clone size are reproduced from that table; the DNA served to infer D and trimming. This sample gives 68,000 or so clones in total; roughly 90% of them show up just once. The top ten clones comprise around 2.5% of the sample.

This sequence originates from a man aged 65 to 85 with active or convalescent COVID-19. The sequence is built from TRBV23-1 and TRBJ1-5; 8 of the junction bases match TRBD1. TRBV23-1 qualifies as an ORF whose function is uncertain. Sequenced material: peripheral blood. For the CDR3, the sequence is CASSQIPRTGKSNQPQHF. DNA sequence: TGCGCCAGCAGTCAAATCCCCCGGACAGGGAAAAGCAATCAGCCCCAGCATTTT.